Below are 18 T cell receptor beta chains sequenced from a single sample in a study of CD8+ T cells in alopecia areata (dated by TCRdb to the late 2010s). Libraries came from the immunoSEQ multiplex PCR assay. To provide template for TCR sequencing, every sample had RNA extracted and reverse transcribed into cDNA. Imported from immuneACCESS, the table was reduced by TCRdb to in-frame sequences with V and J called. These copies leave out some clones; in studies compared against another copy, an unresolved V gene accounts for under half, and the cause of the remainder is not known. The table for this sample lists around 80,000 clones; roughly 51% of them were counted only once. Roughly 6% of the sample is taken by the ten largest. Sequenced input: NKG2D-high CD8+ T cells sorted from blood. The cell subset or site label of this sample denotes: sorted CD8+ NKG2D-high blood T cells. All receptors derive from a human donor with alopecia areata.

The rearrangement uses TRBV5-6 and TRBJ2-7, with D unclear. Trimming took 0 bases from V and 3 from J, leaving 7 bases between them. There are 13 residues in the CDR3. Germline CDR1 is SGHDT and CDR2 is YYEEEE. The CDR3 nucleotides are TGTGCCAGCAGCTTGGAACAGAGCTACGAGCAGTACTTC. Protein: CASSLEQSYEQYF.

The chain uses TRBV29-1 and TRBJ2-1, with TRBD1 matching 10 bases. The ends lost 6 bases at V and 6 bases at J; junction bases unmatched: 5. The CDR3 is made up of 13 amino acids. CDR1 is SQVTM and CDR2 is ANQGSEA in the germline V gene. The DNA for the CDR3 is TGCAGCGTGGCCGGGACAGGGGTCAATGAGCAGTTCTTC. Translated: CSVAGTGVNEQFF.

V and J are TRBV2 and TRBJ1-2; D is uncertain. Trimming stripped 8 bases from V and 3 bases from J, with 10 bases between. CDR3 length: 12 amino acids. The V gene's germline CDR1 is SNHLY and CDR2 FYNNEI. For the CDR3, the DNA is TGTGCCAGCCTAAGGGCGGACTATGGCTACACCTTC. It yields the protein CASLRADYGYTF.

This clone occurred a few times. The chain recombines TRBV10-3 with TRBJ2-5; 10 bases are a match to TRBD2. Germline assignment: CDR1 ENHRY and CDR2 SYGVKD. Trimming removed 2 bases from V and 0 bases from J; junction bases left unmatched: 6. This CDR3 has 17 amino acids. The CDR3 DNA reads TGTGCCATCAGTGAGCCCGGAGGACTAGCGGACCAAGAGACCCAGTACTTC. It yields the protein CAISEPGGLADQETQYF.

This clone was counted between two and nine times. CDR3 DNA sequence: TGTGCCAGCAGCGGGGGACTCACACAATACGAGCAGTACTTC. It is translated as CASSGGLTQYEQYF. The chain is built from TRBV21-1 and TRBJ2-7; the DNA was not used to check the table's D call, TRBD2. TRBV21-1 is noted as a pseudogene. The CDR3 totals 14 residues.

This clone has just a few counts. The sample carries other DNA sequences with the same CDR3. The rearrangement links TRBV29-1 to TRBJ2-1, with D possibly matching TRBD2 (6 bases). V was cut by 7 bases and J by 9 bases, with 22 bases left in between. The germline V gene has CDR1 SQVTM and CDR2 ANQGSEA. The CDR3 has 14 residues. CDR3 coding DNA: TGCAGCGCCGATCCGGGGCGGGGTAGCGGTGAGCAGTTCTTC. Translated, it gives CSADPGRGSGEQFF.

The chain employs TRBV30 and TRBJ2-1; D unclear. The V gene lost 0 bases and the J gene lost 12 bases, with 15 bases spanning the gap. Germline V gives CDR1 GTSNPN, CDR2 SVGIG (reference sequence). The CDR3 contains 13 residues. The DNA of the CDR3 is TGTGCCTGGAGTGTAGGGAACCTAATCTGGCAGTTCTTC. It translates to CAWSVGNLIWQFF.

This clone was picked up a small number of times. Distinct nucleotide sequences in the sample also encode this CDR3. V gene TRBV27 combines with J gene TRBJ2-1; D perhaps matches TRBD2 (7 bases). Germline assignment: CDR1 MNHEY and CDR2 SMNVEV (reference sequence). The CDR3 has 14 amino acids. Trimming cost V 2 bases and J 6 bases, with 11 bases left between them. The CDR3, as DNA: TGTGCCAGCAGTTTACGAGGGGGGGGCAATGAGCAGTTCTTC. This gives the protein CASSLRGGGNEQFF.

The J gene is TRBJ1-2, the V gene TRBV2; D is perhaps TRBD1 (5 bases). Trimming cost V 8 bases and J 2 bases, with 9 bases left between them. There are 12 residues in the CDR3. Germline V gene lookup returns CDR1 SNHLY and CDR2 FYNNEI. The CDR3 coding sequence is TGTGCCAGCGGTCCAGGGAACTATGGCTACACCTTC. Protein: CASGPGNYGYTF.

This clone was detected only a few times. The CDR3 loop is CSVVGAISYEQYF. Here the CDR3 DNA reads TGCAGCGTTGTCGGGGCTATCTCCTACGAGCAGTACTTC. The chain links TRBV29-1 to TRBJ2-7, with D tentatively TRBD1 or TRBD2 (5 bases each). V was clipped by 4 bases and J by 0 bases, with 10 bases between them. Germline CDR1 and CDR2: SQVTM and ANQGSEA. The CDR3 length is 13 residues.

The chain is built from TRBV29-1 and TRBJ1-1; 7 bases match TRBD1. Germline CDR1 is SQVTM and CDR2 is ANQGSEA. The CDR3 consists of 15 residues. V trimming: 1 base; J trimming: 0 bases; junction bases outside the gene matches: 5. The CDR3 sequence: CSVEAPQGLNTEAFF. The CDR3 DNA sequence: TGCAGCGTTGAAGCGCCACAGGGGTTGAACACTGAAGCTTTCTTT.

This clone occurred a few times. This chain links TRBV10-3 with TRBJ2-3; maybe TRBD2 (5 bases). The CDR3 has 12 amino acids. Between the trimmed V and J ends, which lost 8 bases and 4 bases, there was a span of 10 bases. The V gene's germline CDR1 is ENHRY and CDR2 SYGVKD. In nucleotides, the CDR3 is TGTGCCATCCTAACGGAGGCAGATACGCAGTATTTT. It yields the protein CAILTEADTQYF.

Only a few counts were recorded for this clone. The chain recombines TRBV29-1 with TRBJ1-4; no clear D. Per germline, CDR1 SQVTM and CDR2 ANQGSEA. V was clipped by 7 bases and J by 7 bases, with 16 bases between them. The CDR3 loop spans 13 amino acids. This CDR3 reads CSANGGVGEKLFF. The CDR3 region has the DNA TGCAGCGCAAACGGAGGAGTGGGTGAAAAACTGTTTTTT.

This chain uses TRBV13 with TRBJ2-7; 9 positions match TRBD1. Germline V gene lookup returns CDR1 PRHDT and CDR2 FYEKMQ (reference sequence). V shed 3 bases, J shed 7 bases, and the junction held 7 bases outside the gene matches. This CDR3 spans 14 amino acids. DNA of the CDR3: TGTGCCAGCAGCTTCCGGACAGGGGCTAAAGAGCAGTACTTC. This gives the protein CASSFRTGAKEQYF. The variable domain in full, completed from reference TRBV13 and TRBJ2-7, reads AAGVIQSPRHLIKEKRETATLKCYPIPRHDTVYWYQQGPGQDPQFLISFYEKMQSDKGSIPDRFSAQQFSDYHSELNMSSLELGDSALYFCASSFRTGAKEQYFGPGTRLTVT.

This clone has more than one count but fewer than ten. This chain joins TRBV2 and TRBJ2-3; D gene unclear. Trimming shortened V by 7 bases and J by 0 bases, and 5 bases separated the two germline ends. CDR1 is SNHLY, CDR2 FYNNEI, per germline. The CDR3 has 12 residues. For the CDR3, the DNA is TGTGCCAGCATTTCTAGCACAGATACGCAGTATTTT. Amino acids: CASISSTDTQYF.

The chain links TRBV7-2 to TRBJ2-1; D gene ambiguous. Trimming left V 4 bases short and J 8 bases short, with 12 bases between. This CDR3 region has 13 residues. Germline loops: CDR1 SGHTA, CDR2 FQGNSA. The CDR3 DNA sequence: TGTGCCAGCAGCTCCACTTCTAGTTATGAGCAGTTCTTC. Amino acid sequence: CASSSTSSYEQFF.

V is TRBV29-1 and J is TRBJ2-7; no firm D call. V lost 0 bases to trimming and J lost 0 bases, with 3 bases between them. There are 12 residues in the CDR3. Per the germline V gene, CDR1 is SQVTM and CDR2 is ANQGSEA. In DNA form, the CDR3 reads TGCAGCGTTGAAGAGCGCTCCTACGAGCAGTACTTC. This encodes CSVEERSYEQYF.

This clone was seen only a few times. The chain is built from TRBV29-1 and TRBJ2-7; TRBD2 aligns across 7 bases. The CDR3 loop spans 18 amino acids. Unmatched junction bases numbered 18, after V lost 4 bases and J lost 0 bases. Germline values: CDR1 SQVTM, CDR2 ANQGSEA. The CDR3 reads CSVVGVLRAGFLSYEQYF. CDR3 nucleotide sequence: TGCAGCGTTGTGGGGGTTTTGAGAGCGGGGTTCCTCTCCTACGAGCAGTACTTC.